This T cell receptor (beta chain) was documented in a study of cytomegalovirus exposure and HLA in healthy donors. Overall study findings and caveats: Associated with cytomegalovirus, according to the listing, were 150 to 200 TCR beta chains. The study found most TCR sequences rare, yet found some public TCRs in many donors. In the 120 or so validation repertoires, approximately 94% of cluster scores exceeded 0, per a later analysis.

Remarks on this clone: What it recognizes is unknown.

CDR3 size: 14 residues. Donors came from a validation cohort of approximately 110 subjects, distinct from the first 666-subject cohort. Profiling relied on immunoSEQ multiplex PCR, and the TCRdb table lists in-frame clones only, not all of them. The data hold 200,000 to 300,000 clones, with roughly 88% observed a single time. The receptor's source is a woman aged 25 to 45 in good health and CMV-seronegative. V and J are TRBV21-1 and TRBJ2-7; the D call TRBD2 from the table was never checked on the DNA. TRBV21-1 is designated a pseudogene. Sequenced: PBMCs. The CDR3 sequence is CASSKLGVLDEQYF. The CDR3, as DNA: TGTGCCAGCAGCAAGCTAGGAGTTCTAGACGAGCAGTACTTC.